The following is a TCR beta chain sequence with its context. CDR1 and CDR2 from the germline V gene are LGHDT and YNNKEL (reference sequence). The CDR3 runs 15 residues. Deletions cut 2 bases from V and 6 bases from J, with 14 bases between. As originally analysed: It was from reference gene primer amplification that nucleated cell counts were estimated. TCRdb keeps only in-frame clones here, not all; method: immunoSEQ multiplex PCR. D and trimming were read from the DNA, whereas the V and J calls and clone size are those reported in that table. The sample holds approximately 210,000 clones, about 91% seen once. The sample originates from a study of blood T cell repertoires in COVID-19. Study context: Acute and convalescent COVID-19 samples came from the United States, Italy and Spain.

The sequencing input was peripheral blood. The receptor was derived from a young man with active or convalescent COVID-19. The chain links TRBV3-1 (or the pseudogene TRBV3-2) to TRBJ2-1; TRBD2 might be the D (5 bases). In nucleotides, the CDR3 is TGTGCCAGCAGCCAACCTCTGCGGGCTGCCAATGAGCAGTTCTTC. This codes for CASSQPLRAANEQFF.